The present TCR beta chain was sequenced within a study of CD8+CD57+ T cells in acquired aplastic anemia. Study context: In CD4+ cells, healthy donors produced an average of approximately 10 million reads.

Study-wide points: Patients were compared with controls for CD8+ Simpson's diversity, and no significant difference emerged.

Genomic DNA acted as the template from which TCR beta VDJ combination and CDR3 sequence profiling were carried out. TCRdb independently ran MiXCR on the reads; one entry per CDR3 protein. This table has 190,000 or so distinct CDR3 sequences, around 60% appearing once. For this clonotype: What it recognizes is unknown.

The source of this sequence is a human donor in good health. Input material: sorted CD4+, CD8+, or CD8+CD57+ T cells (not recorded which) from PBMCs.

CDR3 in DNA: TGTGCCAGCAGTGAACAAGATACGCAGTATTTT. Its protein product is CASSEQDTQYF. The chain has TRBV7-8 and TRBJ2-3; no clear D. Trimming left V 6 bases short and J 5 bases short, with 6 bases between. CDR1 and CDR2 (germline): SGHVS, FQNEAQ. The CDR3 consists of 11 residues.